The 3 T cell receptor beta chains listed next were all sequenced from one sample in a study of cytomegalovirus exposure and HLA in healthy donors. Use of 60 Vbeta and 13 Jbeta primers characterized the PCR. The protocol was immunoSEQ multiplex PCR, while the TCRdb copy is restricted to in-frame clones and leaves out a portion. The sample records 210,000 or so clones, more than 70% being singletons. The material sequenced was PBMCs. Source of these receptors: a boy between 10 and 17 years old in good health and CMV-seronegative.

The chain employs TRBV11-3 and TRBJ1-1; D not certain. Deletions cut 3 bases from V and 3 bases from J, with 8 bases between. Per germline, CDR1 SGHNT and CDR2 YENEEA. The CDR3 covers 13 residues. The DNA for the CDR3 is TGTGCCAGCAGCTTTGGGCAGGACACTGAAGCTTTCTTT. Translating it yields CASSFGQDTEAFF.

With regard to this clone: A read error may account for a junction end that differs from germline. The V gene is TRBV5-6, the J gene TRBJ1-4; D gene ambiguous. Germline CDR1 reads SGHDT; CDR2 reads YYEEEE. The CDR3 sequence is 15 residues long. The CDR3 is CASGLAGGVREKLFF. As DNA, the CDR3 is TGTGCCAGCGGCTTGGCGGGCGGGGTTCGGGAAAAACTGTTTTTT.

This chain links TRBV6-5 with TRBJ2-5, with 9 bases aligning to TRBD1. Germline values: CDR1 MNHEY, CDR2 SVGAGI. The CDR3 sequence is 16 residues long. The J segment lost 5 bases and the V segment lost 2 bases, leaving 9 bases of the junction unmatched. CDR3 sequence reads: CASSYANRGRGETQYF. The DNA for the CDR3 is TGTGCCAGCAGTTACGCAAACAGGGGGCGAGGTGAGACCCAGTACTTC.